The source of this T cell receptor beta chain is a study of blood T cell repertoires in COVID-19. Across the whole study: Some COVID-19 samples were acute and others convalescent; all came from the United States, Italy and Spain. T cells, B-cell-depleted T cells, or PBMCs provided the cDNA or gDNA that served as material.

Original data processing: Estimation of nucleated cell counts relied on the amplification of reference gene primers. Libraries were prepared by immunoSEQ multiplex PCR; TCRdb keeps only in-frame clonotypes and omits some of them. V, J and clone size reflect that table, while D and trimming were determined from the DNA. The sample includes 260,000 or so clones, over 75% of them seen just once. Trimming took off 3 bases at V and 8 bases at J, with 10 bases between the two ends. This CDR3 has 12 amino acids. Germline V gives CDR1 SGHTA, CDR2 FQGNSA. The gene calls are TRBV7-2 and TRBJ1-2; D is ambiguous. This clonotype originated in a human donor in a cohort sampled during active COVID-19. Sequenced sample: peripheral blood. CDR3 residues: CASSLGRWGYTF. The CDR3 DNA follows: TGTGCCAGCAGCTTGGGCAGATGGGGCTACACCTTC.